Described below is a single T cell receptor (beta chain) sequence and its context. Its antigen is unknown. These data come from a study of T cells in Graves' hyperthyroidism and ophthalmopathy. Study findings and constraints: Using 13 V-J features, a model discriminated ophthalmopathy from stable hyperthyroidism.

From RNA transcripts, TCR beta CDR3 regions were amplified. Carried out on the TCR CDR3, a first-round RT-PCR used the HTBI primer set. TCRdb analysed the multiplex PCR reads with MiXCR anew, one entry per CDR3 protein. The data show fewer than 850,000 distinct CDR3 sequences, 15% to 20% seen once. The sample was blood. This TCR derives from a man between 45 and 60 years old with Graves' hyperthyroidism.

The DNA of the CDR3 is TGTGCCAGCAGCTCGGGGACAGGGGCCCTCATGAACACTGAAGCTTTCTTT. Protein product: CASSSGTGALMNTEAFF. This sequence joins TRBV7-9 and TRBJ1-1, with 10 bases that match TRBD1. Trimming removed 4 bases from V and 0 bases from J; junction bases left unmatched: 8. Germline V lookup: CDR1 SEHNR, CDR2 FQNEAQ (reference sequence). The length of the CDR3 is 17 residues.